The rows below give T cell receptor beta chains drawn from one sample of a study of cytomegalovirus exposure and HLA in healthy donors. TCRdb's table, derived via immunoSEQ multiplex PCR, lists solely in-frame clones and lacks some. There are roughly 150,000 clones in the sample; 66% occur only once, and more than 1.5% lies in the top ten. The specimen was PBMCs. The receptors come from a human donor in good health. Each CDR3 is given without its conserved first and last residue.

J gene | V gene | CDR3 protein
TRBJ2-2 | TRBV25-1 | ATRRAGELF
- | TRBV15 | ATSRDLSHGKGLRSYEQY
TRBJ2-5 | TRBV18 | ASSQGFQETQY
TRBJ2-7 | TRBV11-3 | ASTVSGARGVNEQY
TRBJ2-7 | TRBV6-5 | ASKRGGLYEQY
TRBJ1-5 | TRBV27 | ASSLEGDSNQPQH
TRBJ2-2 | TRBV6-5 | ASTQGSGSAGELF
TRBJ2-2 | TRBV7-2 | ASSLPGNTGELF
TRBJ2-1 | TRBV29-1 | SVERDRGRIAGDNNEQF
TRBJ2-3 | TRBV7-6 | ASSESTDTQY
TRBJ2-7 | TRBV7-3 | ASSLFAGSYEQY
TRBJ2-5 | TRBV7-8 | ASSPLAGGGQETQY
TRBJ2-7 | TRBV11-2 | ASSFEVGEQY
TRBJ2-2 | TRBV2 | ASSVIGQGSGELF
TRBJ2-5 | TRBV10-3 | AIKPGGETQY
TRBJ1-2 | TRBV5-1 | ASSLARNSYGYT
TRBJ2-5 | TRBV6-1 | ASSVGGRETQY
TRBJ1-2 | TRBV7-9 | ASSLDRAASENYGYT
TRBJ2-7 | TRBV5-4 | ASSLEGGREQY
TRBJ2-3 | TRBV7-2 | ASSLVGGTRNPDTQY